This TCR beta chain was sequenced in a study of T cells in Graves' hyperthyroidism and ophthalmopathy. Amplification targeted TCR beta CDR3 regions from RNA transcripts. The primer set for the first-round RT-PCR of the TCR CDR3 was HTBI. TCRdb used MiXCR to reprocess the multiplex PCR reads, holding one entry per CDR3 protein. This table has around 540,000 distinct CDR3 sequences, more than 45% appearing once. This clonotype was detected a few times. This clonotype originated in a woman between 18 and 29 years old with Graves' hyperthyroidism. The sequenced sample was peripheral blood or thyroid tissue (not recorded which).

Here the CDR3 reads CASSLNPAGAYEQYF. CDR3 DNA sequence: TGTGCCAGCAGCTTGAATCCAGCGGGAGCTTACGAGCAGTACTTC. The chain is built from TRBV7-8 and TRBJ2-7; TRBD2 matches at 8 bases. CDR1 and CDR2 (germline): SGHVS, FQNEAQ. Losses at the gene ends were 3 bases for V and 4 bases for J; bases not matched to a gene: 8. There are 15 residues in the CDR3.